Listed here are 16 T cell receptor beta chains from one sample, sequenced in a study of response to subunit inactivated influenza vaccine. TCRdb fed the RT-PCR reads into MiXCR, producing one record per CDR3 protein. This repertoire shows approximately 730,000 distinct CDR3 sequences, around 13% found once; its top ten account for 6% to 7%. The sequenced sample was PBMCs from blood, obtained 14 to 15 days before vaccination. The receptor source for this set is a man aged 45 to 65 who received an inactivated influenza vaccine.

This clonotype was counted a few times. The rearrangement links TRBV20-1 to TRBJ2-3; D not certain. From germline, CDR1 is DFQATT and CDR2 SNEGSKA (reference sequence). Trimming cost V 4 bases and J 0 bases, with 8 bases left between them. The CDR3 loop spans 13 amino acids. CDR3 coding DNA: TGCAGTGCTAAAAAGGCGAGCACAGATACGCAGTATTTT. It encodes CSAKKASTDTQYF.

This clonotype has a count of ten or more. The CDR3 DNA is TGCGCCAGCAGCCTCCGGGTCACAGATAATTCACCCCTCCACTTT. This translates into CASSLRVTDNSPLHF. The rearrangement links TRBV5-1 to TRBJ1-6; no definite D call. Germline V CDR1 and CDR2: SGHRS, YFSETQ. V gave up 4 bases and J gave up 5 bases, with 13 bases separating them. CDR3 length equals 15 residues.

This clonotype was observed a handful of times. The gene calls are TRBV7-8 and TRBJ1-1; D uncertain. Germline CDR1 SGHVS, CDR2 FQNEAQ. V lost 4 bases to trimming and J lost 5 bases, with 17 bases between them. The CDR3 totals 15 residues. CDR3: CASSYIQHRATEAFF. CDR3 DNA: TGTGCCAGCAGCTACATACAACACCGAGCAACTGAAGCTTTCTTT.

This clonotype was observed a few times. The chain recombines TRBV29-1 with TRBJ2-7; D may match TRBD1 or TRBD2 (7 bases each). The CDR3 has 14 residues. Trimming left V 6 bases short and J 4 bases short, with 19 bases between. CDR1 and CDR2 (germline): SQVTM, ANQGSEA. As DNA, the CDR3 is TGCAGCGTCGGGAGGCAGGGGGAGAGTTACGAGCAGTACTTC. Encoded protein: CSVGRQGESYEQYF.

This clonotype was counted a few times. The chain links TRBV3-1 to TRBJ1-2, with D perhaps TRBD1 (5 bases). The germline V and J ends were trimmed by 4 bases and 2 bases, with 11 bases remaining between them. Germline CDR1 and CDR2: LGHDT and YNNKEL (reference sequence). There are 14 residues in the CDR3. The CDR3 is CASSPIDSNYGYTF. CDR3 DNA: TGTGCCAGCAGCCCGATTGACAGCAACTATGGCTACACCTTC.

Points on this clonotype: A much bigger clone sits one base away, suggesting this may be a read error. The chain combines TRBV12-3 or TRBV12-4 with TRBJ2-1; 8 bases are a match to TRBD1. The CDR3 runs to 14 residues. In nucleotides, the CDR3 is TGTACCAGCAGTTCCCCAGACAGGGGAGGTGAGCAGTTCTTC. Its protein is CTSSSPDRGGEQFF.

This clonotype appeared a few times. The chain joins TRBV28 to TRBJ2-7; D unclear. Germline CDR1 reads MDHEN; CDR2 reads SYDVKM. The CDR3 is 11 residues long. Trimming pared 8 bases from V and 7 bases from J, leaving 12 bases between. CDR3 amino acids: CASGTPGEQYF. As DNA, the CDR3 is TGTGCCAGCGGCACGCCCGGGGAGCAGTACTTC.

Only a few counts were recorded for this clonotype. The chain is built from TRBV10-3 and TRBJ2-1; D gene ambiguous. The germline CDR1 and CDR2 sequences are ENHRY and SYGVKD. The CDR3 is 14 amino acids. Trimming took off 3 bases at V and 5 bases at J, with 11 bases between the two ends. The CDR3 here is CAISDIGVDNEQFF. In DNA, the CDR3 is TGTGCCATCAGTGATATTGGAGTTGACAATGAGCAGTTCTTC.

This rearrangement joins TRBV29-1 to TRBJ2-1; D is undetermined. The germline V gene has CDR1 SQVTM and CDR2 ANQGSEA. This CDR3 has 14 amino acids. Trimming cost V 6 bases and J 0 bases, with 12 bases left between them. CDR3 loop: CSVRLGSSYNEQFF. CDR3 coding DNA: TGCAGCGTAAGGTTGGGCAGCTCCTACAATGAGCAGTTCTTC.

This clonotype was seen only a few times. The chain is built from TRBV28 and TRBJ2-7; TRBD1 matches at 12 bases. Germline V gene sequence: CDR1 MDHEN, CDR2 SYDVKM. V shed 1 base and J 5 bases; nucleotides not matched to a gene: 6. CDR3 length equals 16 residues. The CDR3 here is CASSLSTGTGGNEQYF. Here the CDR3 DNA reads TGTGCCAGCAGTTTATCCACCGGGACAGGGGGCAACGAGCAGTACTTC. The full variable domain, with the rest looked up from reference TRBV28 and TRBJ2-7, is DVKVTQSSRYLVKRTGEKVFLECVQDMDHENMFWYRQDPGLGLRLIYFSYDVKMKEKGDIPEGYSVSREKKERFSLILESASTNQTSMYLCASSLSTGTGGNEQYFGPGTRLTVT.

At least ten counts were recorded for this clonotype. The V gene is TRBV5-1, the J gene TRBJ2-1, with TRBD1 matching over 9 bases. This CDR3 comprises 15 residues. The ends lost 0 bases at V and 6 bases at J; junction bases unmatched: 4. From germline, CDR1 is SGHRS and CDR2 YFSETQ. The CDR3 sequence: CASSLEGQGLNEQFF. DNA of the CDR3: TGCGCCAGCAGCTTGGAGGGACAGGGTCTCAATGAGCAGTTCTTC.

The V call is TRBV7-2, the J call TRBJ2-7, with TRBD2 as a possible D gene (5 bases). Trimming took 6 bases from V and 6 from J, leaving 18 bases between them. Germline V gives CDR1 SGHTA, CDR2 FQGNSA. This CDR3 has 14 amino acids. Here the CDR3 reads CASRLEVRALEQYF. DNA of the CDR3: TGTGCCAGCAGATTGGAGGTTAGAGCCCTCGAGCAGTACTTC.

This clonotype was observed a handful of times. The V and J genes are TRBV20-1 and TRBJ2-1, with 16 nucleotides matching TRBD2. V was clipped by 4 bases and J by 6 bases; unmatched bases: 6. CDR3 length: 16 amino acids. The germline V gene encodes CDR1 DFQATT and CDR2 SNEGSKA (reference sequence). The CDR3 DNA is TGCAGTGCTACCGGGACTAGCGGGAGGGATCGCAATGAGCAGTTCTTC. It yields the protein CSATGTSGRDRNEQFF.

This clonotype was seen a handful of times. The CDR3 is CASSELLAGASVNEQFF. Here the CDR3 DNA reads TGCGCCAGCAGTGAGTTGTTAGCGGGGGCCTCAGTCAATGAGCAGTTCTTC. The rearrangement links TRBV10-2 to TRBJ2-1; the match to TRBD2 covers 9 bases. CDR3 size: 17 residues. V dropped 1 base and J dropped 6; count of bases not matched to a gene: 10. Germline lookup yields CDR1 WSHSY and CDR2 SAAADI.

This clonotype was seen only a few times. The chain carries TRBV5-1 and TRBJ2-1, with D perhaps TRBD2 (6 bases). This CDR3 is 19 amino acids long. V was cut by 4 bases and J by 0 bases, with 23 bases left in between. The V gene's germline CDR1 is SGHRS and CDR2 YFSETQ. The CDR3 protein is CASSLTGLYGGSSYNEQFF. DNA of the CDR3: TGCGCCAGCAGCCTGACGGGACTCTACGGGGGAAGCTCCTACAATGAGCAGTTCTTC. Filled out from reference TRBV5-1 and TRBJ2-1, the complete variable domain reads KAGVTQTPRYLIKTRGQQVTLSCSPISGHRSVSWYQQTPGQGLQFLFEYFSETQRNKGNFPGRFSGRQFSNSRSEMNVSTLELGDSALYLCASSLTGLYGGSSYNEQFFGPGTRLTVL.

The chain uses TRBV9 and TRBJ2-1, with TRBD2 matching 15 bases. This CDR3 is built from 18 residues. Trimming took 4 bases from V and 3 from J; bases not matched to a gene: 8. CDR1 is SGDLS and CDR2 is YYNGEE in the germline V gene. The CDR3 loop is CASSRGLAGGRFYNEQFF. In DNA form, the CDR3 reads TGTGCCAGCAGCCGGGGACTAGCGGGGGGTAGGTTCTACAATGAGCAGTTCTTC.